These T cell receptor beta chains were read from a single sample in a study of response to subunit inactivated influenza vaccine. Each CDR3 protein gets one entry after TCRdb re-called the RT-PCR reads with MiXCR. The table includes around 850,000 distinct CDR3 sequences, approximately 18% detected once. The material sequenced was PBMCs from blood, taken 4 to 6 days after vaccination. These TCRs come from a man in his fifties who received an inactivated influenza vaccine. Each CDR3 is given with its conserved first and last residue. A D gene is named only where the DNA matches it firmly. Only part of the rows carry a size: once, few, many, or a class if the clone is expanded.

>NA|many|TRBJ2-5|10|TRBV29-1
TGCAGCGTGTCTATGGAGACCCAGTACTTC
CSVSMETQYF
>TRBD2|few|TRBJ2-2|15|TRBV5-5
TGTGCCAGCAGCCGACGGTTAGCGGGCACCGGGGAGCTGTTTTTT
CASSRRLAGTGELFF
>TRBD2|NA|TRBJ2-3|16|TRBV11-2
TGTGCCAGCAGTTCCGGTAGCGGGGGACCCACAGATACGCAGTATTTT
CASSSGSGGPTDTQYF
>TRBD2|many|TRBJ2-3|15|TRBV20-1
TGCAGTGCAGACGGGAGGGGTACAAGCACAGATACGCAGTATTTT
CSADGRGTSTDTQYF
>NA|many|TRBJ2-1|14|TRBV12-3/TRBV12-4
TGTGCCAGCAGTACCCCCGCGAGAGGGAATGAGCAGTTCTTC
CASSTPARGNEQFF
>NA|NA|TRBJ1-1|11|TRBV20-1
TGCAGTGCTAGAGTATCAACTGAAGCTTTCTTT
CSARVSTEAFF
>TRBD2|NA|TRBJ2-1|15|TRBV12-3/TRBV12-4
TGTGCCAGCAATGAGCCGGGAGGGCCCGACAATGAGCAGTTCTTC
CASNEPGGPDNEQFF
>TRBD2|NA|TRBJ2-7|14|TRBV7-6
TGTGCCAGCAGCCCCGGGACTACCACCTACGAGCAGTACTTC
CASSPGTTTYEQYF
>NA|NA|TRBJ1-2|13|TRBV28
TGTGCCAGCAGCTATGGCGGAACTGCTGGCTACACCTTC
CASSYGGTAGYTF
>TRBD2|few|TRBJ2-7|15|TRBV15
TGTGCCACCAGCAGGGATAGCGGGAGAACTTACGAGCAGTACTTC
CATSRDSGRTYEQYF